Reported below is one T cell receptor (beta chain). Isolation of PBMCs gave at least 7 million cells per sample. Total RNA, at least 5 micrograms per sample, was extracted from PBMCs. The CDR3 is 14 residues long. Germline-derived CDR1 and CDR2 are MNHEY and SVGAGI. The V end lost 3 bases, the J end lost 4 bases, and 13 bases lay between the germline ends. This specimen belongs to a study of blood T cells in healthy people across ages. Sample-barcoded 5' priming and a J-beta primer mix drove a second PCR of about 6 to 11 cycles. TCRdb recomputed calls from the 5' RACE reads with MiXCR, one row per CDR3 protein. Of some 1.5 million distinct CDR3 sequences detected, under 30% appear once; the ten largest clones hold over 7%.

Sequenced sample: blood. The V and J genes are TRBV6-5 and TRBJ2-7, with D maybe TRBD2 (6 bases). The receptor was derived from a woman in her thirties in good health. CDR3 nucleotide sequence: TGTGCCAGCAGTTATGCTAGCGCCTATTACGAGCAGTACTTC. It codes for CASSYASAYYEQYF.